A selection of T cell receptor beta chains follows, all from one sample in a study of CD4+ T cells in melanoma. Generated by immunoSEQ multiplex PCR, the TCRdb table keeps only in-frame clones and is missing some. The table has over 100,000 clones, roughly 90% seen once; the top ten hold 3.3%. Source material: peripheral blood. All receptors come from a human donor with melanoma. CDR3s include the opening cysteine and the closing phenylalanine or tryptophan. The D gene is left open where the match is weak. Clone size, where shown, is once, few, many, or a class for clones that have expanded.

v_call: TRBV28
clone_size: NA
d_call: NA
j_call: TRBJ1-1
cdr3_nt: TGTGCCAGCACCCTGTGGACTGAAGCTTTCTTT
cdr3_aa: CASTLWTEAFF

v_call: TRBV5-6
clone_size: NA
d_call: NA
j_call: TRBJ2-2
cdr3_nt: TGTGCCAGCAGCTTGCAACAGGGGCGGGATACCGGGGAGCTGTTTTTT
cdr3_aa: CASSLQQGRDTGELFF

v_call: TRBV19
clone_size: NA
d_call: NA
j_call: TRBJ1-2
cdr3_nt: TGTGCCAGTAGTATCGGGGGAGCGCTTTACTATGGCTACACCTTC
cdr3_aa: CASSIGGALYYGYTF

v_call: TRBV5-1
clone_size: NA
d_call: TRBD1
j_call: TRBJ2-5
cdr3_nt: TGCGCCAGCAGCTTCGGGACAGAGGGGGAGACCCAGTACTTC
cdr3_aa: CASSFGTEGETQYF

v_call: TRBV27
clone_size: NA
d_call: NA
j_call: TRBJ2-3
cdr3_nt: TGTGCCAGCAGTTGGGAACACCCAGTAAGCACAGATACGCAGTATTTT
cdr3_aa: CASSWEHPVSTDTQYF

v_call: TRBV19
clone_size: NA
d_call: NA
j_call: TRBJ1-5
cdr3_nt: TGTGCCAGTAGCTCAAGATCCCTCTCCAATCAGCCCCAGCATTTT
cdr3_aa: CASSSRSLSNQPQHF

v_call: TRBV5-6
clone_size: NA
d_call: NA
j_call: TRBJ1-6
cdr3_nt: TGTGCCAGCAGCTTTATACAGGCCTCCATCAATTCACCCCTCCACTTT
cdr3_aa: CASSFIQASINSPLHF

v_call: TRBV6-5
clone_size: NA
d_call: NA
j_call: TRBJ1-5
cdr3_nt: TGTGCCAGCAGTCCTTCGGGGGGGACCAGGCGGCCCCAGCATTTT
cdr3_aa: CASSPSGGTRRPQHF

v_call: TRBV6-5
clone_size: NA
d_call: NA
j_call: TRBJ2-7
cdr3_nt: TGTGCCAGCAGCAGTAGCTTCGTGACCGAGCAGTACTTC
cdr3_aa: CASSSSFVTEQYF

v_call: TRBV5-1
clone_size: NA
d_call: NA
j_call: TRBJ2-7
cdr3_nt: TGCGCCAGCAGCTTGGCGGGGGGCAACTACGAGCAGTACTTC
cdr3_aa: CASSLAGGNYEQYF

v_call: TRBV7-2
clone_size: few
d_call: TRBD1
j_call: TRBJ1-1
cdr3_nt: TGTGCCAGCAGCTTACGGGACAGGAACACTGAAGCTTTCTTT
cdr3_aa: CASSLRDRNTEAFF

v_call: TRBV5-1
clone_size: NA
d_call: NA
j_call: TRBJ2-1
cdr3_nt: TGCGCCAGCAGCTTTTCCGCTATGAGCCCCTTGTACAATGAGCAGTTCTTC
cdr3_aa: CASSFSAMSPLYNEQFF

v_call: TRBV11-2
clone_size: NA
d_call: TRBD2
j_call: TRBJ2-1
cdr3_nt: TGTGCCAGCAGCTCCGGGACTAGCGACTACAATGAGCAGTTCTTC
cdr3_aa: CASSSGTSDYNEQFF

v_call: TRBV6-5
clone_size: NA
d_call: TRBD1
j_call: TRBJ1-1
cdr3_nt: TGTGCCAGAGGGACAGGGGGCATTTCATGTGAAGCTTTCTTT
cdr3_aa: CARGTGGISCEAFF

v_call: TRBV5-1
clone_size: NA
d_call: NA
j_call: TRBJ1-5
cdr3_nt: TGCGCCAGCAGCTTGGGGCCCCACCCGAATCAGCCCCAGCATTTT
cdr3_aa: CASSLGPHPNQPQHF

v_call: TRBV6-5
clone_size: NA
d_call: NA
j_call: TRBJ1-5
cdr3_nt: TGTGCCAGCAGTTACCGCCAGGACTATCAGCCCCAGCATTTT
cdr3_aa: CASSYRQDYQPQHF

v_call: TRBV5-1
clone_size: NA
d_call: NA
j_call: TRBJ1-2
cdr3_nt: TGCGCCAGCACCCCGGCGGGTGGTAATGGCTACACCTTC
cdr3_aa: CASTPAGGNGYTF

v_call: TRBV7-9
clone_size: NA
d_call: NA
j_call: TRBJ1-1
cdr3_nt: TGTGCCATCGCCACTGCGGGCCGGATTATCACTGAAGCTTTCTTT
cdr3_aa: CAIATAGRIITEAFF

v_call: TRBV27
clone_size: once
d_call: NA
j_call: TRBJ2-7
cdr3_nt: TGTGCCAGCAGTAAACAGGGGGGGGACGAGCAGTACTTC
cdr3_aa: CASSKQGGDEQYF

v_call: TRBV7-2
clone_size: NA
d_call: NA
j_call: TRBJ2-2
cdr3_nt: TGTGCCAGCAGCTTGGAACAGGGACGGGAGCTGTTTTTT
cdr3_aa: CASSLEQGRELFF

v_call: TRBV5-6
clone_size: few
d_call: NA
j_call: TRBJ1-6
cdr3_nt: TGTGCCAGCAGCTTGATTGGGGGCGCGAATTCACCCCTCCACTTT
cdr3_aa: CASSLIGGANSPLHF

v_call: TRBV7-2
clone_size: NA
d_call: NA
j_call: TRBJ1-1
cdr3_nt: TGTGCCAGCAGCCCTGTCTACGCGGACACTGAAGCTTTCTTT
cdr3_aa: CASSPVYADTEAFF

v_call: TRBV7-9
clone_size: NA
d_call: NA
j_call: TRBJ2-1
cdr3_nt: TGTGCCAGCAGCTTAACTGGTGAGCAGTTCTTC
cdr3_aa: CASSLTGEQFF

v_call: TRBV18
clone_size: NA
d_call: NA
j_call: TRBJ1-3
cdr3_nt: TGTGCCAGCTCACCAACAGGGACTATCTCTGGAAACACCATATATTTT
cdr3_aa: CASSPTGTISGNTIYF

v_call: TRBV5-4
clone_size: NA
d_call: NA
j_call: TRBJ1-2
cdr3_nt: TGTGCCAGCAGCTTGATAGCTAACTATGGCTACACCTTC
cdr3_aa: CASSLIANYGYTF

v_call: TRBV5-1
clone_size: NA
d_call: NA
j_call: TRBJ1-2
cdr3_nt: TGCGCCAGCAGCCCTTCAGTGGGAAACTATGGCTACACCTTC
cdr3_aa: CASSPSVGNYGYTF

v_call: TRBV14
clone_size: NA
d_call: NA
j_call: TRBJ2-3
cdr3_nt: TGTGCCAGCAGCCAAGATTCCGATACGCAGTATTTT
cdr3_aa: CASSQDSDTQYF

v_call: TRBV6-1
clone_size: NA
d_call: NA
j_call: TRBJ1-2
cdr3_nt: TGTGCCAGCAGTGGAGGGTTTTCCTACTATGGCTACACCTTC
cdr3_aa: CASSGGFSYYGYTF

v_call: TRBV6-5
clone_size: NA
d_call: TRBD2
j_call: TRBJ2-7
cdr3_nt: TGTGCCAGCAGCGGTCTAGCGGAGGAATACGAGCAGTACTTC
cdr3_aa: CASSGLAEEYEQYF

v_call: TRBV30
clone_size: once
d_call: NA
j_call: TRBJ2-3
cdr3_nt: TGTGCCTGGAGTGTGAAAGCGGGCGCAGATACGCAGTATTTT
cdr3_aa: CAWSVKAGADTQYF

v_call: TRBV4-3
clone_size: NA
d_call: NA
j_call: TRBJ2-3
cdr3_nt: TGCGCCAGCAGCCAAGATAAGGGGGGCGGTACCTTCACAGATACGCAGTATTTT
cdr3_aa: CASSQDKGGGTFTDTQYF

v_call: TRBV5-8
clone_size: NA
d_call: TRBD1
j_call: TRBJ2-6
cdr3_nt: TGTGCCAGCATGAGGGGGACAGGGAGGTCTGGGGCCAACGTCCTGACTTTC
cdr3_aa: CASMRGTGRSGANVLTF

v_call: TRBV19
clone_size: NA
d_call: TRBD1
j_call: TRBJ2-7
cdr3_nt: TGTGCCAGTAGTACCAGGGGGACCAGCTCCTACGAGCAGTACTTC
cdr3_aa: CASSTRGTSSYEQYF

v_call: TRBV29-1
clone_size: NA
d_call: NA
j_call: TRBJ2-1
cdr3_nt: TGCAGCGCCGAAGGGACGGAATCCTACAATGAGCAGTTCTTC
cdr3_aa: CSAEGTESYNEQFF